This paragraph covers one T cell receptor (beta chain) sequence. Clones were read by immunoSEQ multiplex PCR, and TCRdb kept only the in-frame ones, dropping some. The table includes around 60,000 clones, roughly 86% detected once. Trimming cost V 0 bases and J 8 bases, with 9 bases left between them. The CDR3 sequence is 14 residues long. Germline CDR1 is SGHRS and CDR2 is YFSETQ. This sample is drawn from a study of glioma-infiltrating T cells after dendritic cell vaccination. The time point here: after dendritic cell vaccination, including at tumor progression/relapse. The rearrangement joins TRBV5-1 to TRBJ1-6; TRBD1 is a possible D gene (5 bases). The material sequenced was blood, taken after dendritic cell vaccination. This clonotype originated in a human donor with glioblastoma. The CDR3 DNA follows: TGCGCCAGCAGCTTGGAGGGGTCTGATTCACCCCTCCACTTT. Its translation: CASSLEGSDSPLHF.